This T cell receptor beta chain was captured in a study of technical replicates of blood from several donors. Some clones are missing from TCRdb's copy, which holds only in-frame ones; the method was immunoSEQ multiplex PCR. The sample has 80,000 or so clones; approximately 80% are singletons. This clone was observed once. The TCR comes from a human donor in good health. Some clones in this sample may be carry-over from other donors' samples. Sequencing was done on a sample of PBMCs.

This CDR3 reads CASSLFWSSYNSPLHF. CDR3 bases: TGTGCCAGCAGCTTGTTTTGGAGCTCCTATAATTCACCCCTCCACTTT. The chain has TRBV5-8 and TRBJ1-6, with unresolved D. Germline CDR1 is SGHTS and CDR2 is YDEGEE. This CDR3 is 16 amino acids long. The V end lost 1 base, the J end lost 0 bases, and 8 bases lay between the germline ends. The full variable domain, completed using reference TRBV5-8 and TRBJ1-6, is EAGVTQSPTHLIKTRGQQATLRCSPISGHTSVYWYQQALGLGLQFLLWYDEGEERNRGNFPPRFSGRQFPNYSSELNVNALELEDSALYLCASSLFWSSYNSPLHFGNGTRLTVT.